This T cell receptor (beta chain) was sequenced during a study of shared clonotypes between healthy human individuals. Produced via immunoSEQ multiplex PCR; TCRdb's table is partial and in-frame only. Seen here are approximately 1.5 million clones, just under 99% observed once, and the top ten hold under 0.45%. Those who donated, Caucasian adults without exception, all lived in Nashville, Tennessee. Splitting of CD4+ cells produced CD45RA+ naive and CD45RA-negative memory subsets. CDR1 and CDR2 (germline): MDHEN, SYDVKM. This CDR3 is 15 amino acids long. With 8 bases removed from V and 2 bases from J, the gap between germline ends came to 16 bases. A remark on this clone: Its antigen is unknown.

Study conclusions and caveats: Among donors, clonotype sharing was expected to be affected by sequencing depth. Naive CD4 clonotypes overlapped across a handful of donors at roughly 5.1%.

The sample consisted of naive CD4+ T cells sorted from blood. Documented subset: CD45RA+ positively selected. The receptor's source is a young man in good health. This chain uses TRBV28 with TRBJ1-3; possibly TRBD1 for D (5 bases). CDR3 sequence (DNA): TGTGCCAGCGCACCCTCCGCGGGGCCTGGAAACACCATATATTTT. It yields the protein CASAPSAGPGNTIYF.